Listed here is a single TCR beta chain. The source of the sample is a study of blood T cell repertoires in COVID-19. Overall study: The United States, Italy and Spain provided the acute and convalescent COVID-19 samples. T cells, B-cell-depleted T cells, or PBMCs provided the cDNA or gDNA that served as material.

Seattle researchers signed up patients amid active infection and tracked them longitudinally. Original analysis: Reference gene primer amplification gave estimated nucleated cell counts. The data were produced by immunoSEQ multiplex PCR, yet TCRdb's version contains in-frame clones alone and is incomplete. That table gives V, J and clone size, and the DNA gave D and trimming. The sample contains about half a million clones, 89% of which appear only once. Germline V CDR1 and CDR2: SGHNT, YYREEE (reference sequence). CDR3 length: 11 residues. V was shortened by 2 bases and J by 4 bases, with 4 bases between the two germline ends.

The sequencing sample was made of peripheral blood. This TCR was recovered from a man aged 18 to 35 with COVID-19, enrolled during active disease. This sequence joins TRBV5-4 and TRBJ2-7; no firm D call. In DNA form, the CDR3 reads TGTGCCAGCAGCTTCTATTACGAGCAGTACTTC. It codes for CASSFYYEQYF.